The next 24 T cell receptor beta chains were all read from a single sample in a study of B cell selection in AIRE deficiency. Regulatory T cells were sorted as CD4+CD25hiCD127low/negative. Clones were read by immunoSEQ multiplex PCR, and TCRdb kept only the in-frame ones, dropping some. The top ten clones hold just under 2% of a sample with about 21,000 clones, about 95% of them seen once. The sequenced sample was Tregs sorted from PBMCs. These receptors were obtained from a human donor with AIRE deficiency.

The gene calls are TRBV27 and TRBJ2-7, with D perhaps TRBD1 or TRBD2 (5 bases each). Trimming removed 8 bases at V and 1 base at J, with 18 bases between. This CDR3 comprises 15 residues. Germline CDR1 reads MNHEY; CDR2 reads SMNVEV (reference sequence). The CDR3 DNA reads TGTGCCAGCGCCCCCGGGACCGGAATATCCTACGAGCAGTACTTC. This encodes CASAPGTGISYEQYF.

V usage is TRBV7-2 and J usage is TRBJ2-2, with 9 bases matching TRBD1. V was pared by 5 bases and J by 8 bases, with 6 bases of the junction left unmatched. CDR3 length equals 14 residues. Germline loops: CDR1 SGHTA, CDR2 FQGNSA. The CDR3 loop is CASSPTGGKGELFF. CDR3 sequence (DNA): TGTGCCAGCAGCCCCACAGGGGGCAAAGGGGAGCTGTTTTTT.

CDR3 DNA: TGCGCCAGCAGCTCGGGAGCGGGATCCGGGGAGCTGTTTTTT. As protein: CASSSGAGSGELFF. The chain employs TRBV5-1 and TRBJ2-2, with 7 bases lining up with TRBD2. CDR3 length equals 14 residues. Trimming cost V 3 bases and J 6 bases; bases outside gene matches: 5. CDR1 and CDR2 (germline): SGHRS, YFSETQ.

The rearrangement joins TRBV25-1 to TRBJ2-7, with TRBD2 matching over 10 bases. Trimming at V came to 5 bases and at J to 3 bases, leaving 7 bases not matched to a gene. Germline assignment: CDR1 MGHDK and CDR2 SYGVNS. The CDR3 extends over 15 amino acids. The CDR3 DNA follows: TGTGCCAGCAGTCTTGGTAGCGGGAGGCGCTACGAGCAGTACTTC. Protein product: CASSLGSGRRYEQYF.

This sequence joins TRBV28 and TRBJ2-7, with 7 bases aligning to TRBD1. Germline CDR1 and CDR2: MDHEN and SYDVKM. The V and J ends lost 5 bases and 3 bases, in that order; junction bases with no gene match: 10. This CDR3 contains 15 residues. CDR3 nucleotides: TGTGCCAGCAGTCCCCAGGGCAGGGGGAACTACGAGCAGTACTTC. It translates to CASSPQGRGNYEQYF.

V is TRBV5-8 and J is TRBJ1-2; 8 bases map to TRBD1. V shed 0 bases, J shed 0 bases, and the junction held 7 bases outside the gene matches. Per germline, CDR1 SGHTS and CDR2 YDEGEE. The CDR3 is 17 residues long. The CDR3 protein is CASSLGQGATSNYGYTF. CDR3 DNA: TGTGCCAGCAGCTTGGGTCAGGGGGCAACTTCTAACTATGGCTACACCTTC.

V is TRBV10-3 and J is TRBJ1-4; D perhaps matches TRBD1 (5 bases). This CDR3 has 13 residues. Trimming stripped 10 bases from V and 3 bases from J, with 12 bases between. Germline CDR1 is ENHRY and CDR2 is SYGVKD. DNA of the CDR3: TGTGCCACCACAAGAGGGGCTAATGAAAAACTGTTTTTT. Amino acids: CATTRGANEKLFF.

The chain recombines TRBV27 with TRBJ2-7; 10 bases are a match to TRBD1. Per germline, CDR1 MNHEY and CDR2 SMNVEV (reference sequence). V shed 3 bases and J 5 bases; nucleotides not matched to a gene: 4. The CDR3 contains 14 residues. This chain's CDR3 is CASSFDRGRNEQYF. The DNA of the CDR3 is TGTGCCAGCAGTTTCGACAGGGGGCGGAACGAGCAGTACTTC.

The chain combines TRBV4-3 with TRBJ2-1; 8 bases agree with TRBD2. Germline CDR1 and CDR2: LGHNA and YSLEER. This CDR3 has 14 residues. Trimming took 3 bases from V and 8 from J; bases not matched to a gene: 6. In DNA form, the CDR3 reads TGCGCCAGCAGCCAGGGACTAGGCCCCGATGAGCAGTTCTTC. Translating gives CASSQGLGPDEQFF.

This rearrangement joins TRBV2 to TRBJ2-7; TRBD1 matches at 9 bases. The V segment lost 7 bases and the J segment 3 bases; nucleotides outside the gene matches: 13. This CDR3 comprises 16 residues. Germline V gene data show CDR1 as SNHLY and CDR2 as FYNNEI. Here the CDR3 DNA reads TGTGCCAGCACCAAACCCCCGACAGGGGGAGGCTACGAGCAGTACTTC. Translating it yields CASTKPPTGGGYEQYF.

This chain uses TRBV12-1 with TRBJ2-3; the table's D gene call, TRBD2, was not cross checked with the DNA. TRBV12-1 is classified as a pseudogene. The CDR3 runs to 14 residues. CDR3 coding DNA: TGTGCCAGCAGCTGGGACTATGGCACAGATACGCAGTATTTT. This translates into CASSWDYGTDTQYF.

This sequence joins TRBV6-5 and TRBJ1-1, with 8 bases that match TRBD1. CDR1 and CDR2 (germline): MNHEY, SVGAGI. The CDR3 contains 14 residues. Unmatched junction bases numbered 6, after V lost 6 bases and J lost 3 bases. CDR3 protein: CASRETGGDTEAFF. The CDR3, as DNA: TGTGCCAGCAGGGAAACAGGGGGAGACACTGAAGCTTTCTTT.

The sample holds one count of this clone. The CDR3 loop reads CASRFTGTYEQYF. For the CDR3, the DNA is TGTGCCAGCAGATTTACAGGTACCTACGAGCAGTACTTC. The chain employs TRBV6-5 and TRBJ2-7, with a weak D call TRBD1 (5 bases). The CDR3 is 13 residues long. From germline, CDR1 is MNHEY and CDR2 SVGAGI. V was trimmed by 6 bases and J by 2 bases, leaving 11 bases between them.

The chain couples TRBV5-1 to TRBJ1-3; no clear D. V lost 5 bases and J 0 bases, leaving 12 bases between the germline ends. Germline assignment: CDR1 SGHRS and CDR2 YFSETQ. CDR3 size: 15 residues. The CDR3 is CASRRLADSGNTIYF. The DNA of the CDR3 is TGCGCCAGCAGAAGGTTGGCTGACTCTGGAAACACCATATATTTT. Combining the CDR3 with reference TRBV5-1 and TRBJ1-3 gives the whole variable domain KAGVTQTPRYLIKTRGQQVTLSCSPISGHRSVSWYQQTPGQGLQFLFEYFSETQRNKGNFPGRFSGRQFSNSRSEMNVSTLELGDSALYLCASRRLADSGNTIYFGEGSWLTVV.

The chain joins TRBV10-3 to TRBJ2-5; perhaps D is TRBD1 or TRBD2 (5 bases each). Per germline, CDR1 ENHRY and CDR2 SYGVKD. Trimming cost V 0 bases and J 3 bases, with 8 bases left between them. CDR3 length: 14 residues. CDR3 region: CAISESMGEETQYF. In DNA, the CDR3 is TGTGCCATCAGTGAGTCTATGGGGGAAGAGACCCAGTACTTC.

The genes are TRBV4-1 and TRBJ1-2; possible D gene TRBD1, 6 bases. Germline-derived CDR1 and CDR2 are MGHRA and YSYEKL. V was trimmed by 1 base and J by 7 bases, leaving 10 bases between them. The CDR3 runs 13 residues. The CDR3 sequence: CASSQAGAGGYTF. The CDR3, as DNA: TGCGCCAGCAGCCAAGCAGGGGCTGGTGGCTACACCTTC.

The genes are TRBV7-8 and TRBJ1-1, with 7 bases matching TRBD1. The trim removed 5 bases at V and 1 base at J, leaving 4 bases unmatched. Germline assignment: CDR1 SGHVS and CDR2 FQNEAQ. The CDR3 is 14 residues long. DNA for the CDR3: TGTGCCAGCAGCGTACAGGGGCGGAACACTGAAGCTTTCTTT. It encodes CASSVQGRNTEAFF.

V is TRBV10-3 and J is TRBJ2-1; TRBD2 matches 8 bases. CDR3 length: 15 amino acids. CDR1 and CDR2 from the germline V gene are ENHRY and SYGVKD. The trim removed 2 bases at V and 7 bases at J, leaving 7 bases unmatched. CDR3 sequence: CAISEASGFPNEQFF. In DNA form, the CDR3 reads TGTGCCATCAGTGAGGCTAGCGGGTTCCCTAATGAGCAGTTCTTC.

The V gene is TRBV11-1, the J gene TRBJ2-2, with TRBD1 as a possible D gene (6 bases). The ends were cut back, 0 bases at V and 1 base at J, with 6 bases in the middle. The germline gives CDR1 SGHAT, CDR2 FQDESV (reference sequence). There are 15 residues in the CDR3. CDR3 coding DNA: TGTGCCAGCAGCTTAGCGGGACAGAACACCGGGGAGCTGTTTTTT. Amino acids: CASSLAGQNTGELFF. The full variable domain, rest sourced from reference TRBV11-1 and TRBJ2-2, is EAEVAQSPRYKITEKSQAVAFWCDPISGHATLYWYRQILGQGPELLVQFQDESVVDDSQLPKDRFSAERLKGVDSTLKIQPAELGDSAMYLCASSLAGQNTGELFFGEGSRLTVL.

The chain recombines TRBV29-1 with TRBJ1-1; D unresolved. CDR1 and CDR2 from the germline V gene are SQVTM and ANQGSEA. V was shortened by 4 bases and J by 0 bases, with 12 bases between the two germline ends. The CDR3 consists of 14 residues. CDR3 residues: CSVGGHLMNTEAFF. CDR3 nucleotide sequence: TGCAGCGTTGGCGGCCATCTCATGAACACTGAAGCTTTCTTT. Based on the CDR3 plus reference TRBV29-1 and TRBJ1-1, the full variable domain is SAVISQKPSRDICQRGTSLTIQCQVDSQVTMMFWYRQQPGQSLTLIATANQGSEATYESGFVIDKFPISRPNLTFSTLTVSNMSPEDSSIYLCSVGGHLMNTEAFFGQGTRLTVV.

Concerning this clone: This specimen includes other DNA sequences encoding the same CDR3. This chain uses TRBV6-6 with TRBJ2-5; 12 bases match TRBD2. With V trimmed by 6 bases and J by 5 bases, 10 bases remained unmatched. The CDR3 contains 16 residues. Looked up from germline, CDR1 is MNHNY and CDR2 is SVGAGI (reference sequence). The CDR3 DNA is TGTGCCAGCAGGACGAGACTAGCGGGAGAGGGGGAGACCCAGTACTTC. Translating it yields CASRTRLAGEGETQYF.

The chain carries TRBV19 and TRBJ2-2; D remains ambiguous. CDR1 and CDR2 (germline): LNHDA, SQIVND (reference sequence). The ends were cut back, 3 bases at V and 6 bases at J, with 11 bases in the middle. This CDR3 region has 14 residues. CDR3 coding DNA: TGTGCCAGTAGTATTAAGATTTGGTCCGGGGAGCTGTTTTTT. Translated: CASSIKIWSGELFF.

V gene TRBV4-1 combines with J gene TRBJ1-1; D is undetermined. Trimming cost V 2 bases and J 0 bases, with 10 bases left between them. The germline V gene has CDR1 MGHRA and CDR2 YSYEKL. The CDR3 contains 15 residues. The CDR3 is CASSQPGNLNTEAFF. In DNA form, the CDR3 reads TGCGCCAGCAGCCAACCAGGTAATCTGAACACTGAAGCTTTCTTT.

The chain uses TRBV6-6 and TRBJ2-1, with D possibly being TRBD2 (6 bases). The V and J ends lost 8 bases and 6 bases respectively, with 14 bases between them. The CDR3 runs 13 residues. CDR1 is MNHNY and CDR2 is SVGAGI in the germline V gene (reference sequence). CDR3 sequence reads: CASDQVGGNEQFF. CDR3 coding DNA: TGTGCCAGCGACCAGGTGGGGGGCAATGAGCAGTTCTTC.